These T cell receptor beta chains were read from a single sample in a study of spatial heterogeneity in lung cancer. TCRdb redid the calling of the 5' RACE reads with MiXCR, one entry per CDR3 protein. Of about 120,000 distinct CDR3 sequences listed, 10% to 15% are singletons. The sequenced sample was PBMCs, obtained at follow-up. These receptors originate from a male donor with early-stage non-small cell lung cancer. The CDR3 runs from the conserved cysteine through the conserved F or W. A D gene is named only where the DNA matches it firmly. A row's size may be missing; if present it is once, few, many or a size class.

few	TRBV10-3	TRBJ2-7	-	CAISDSRQGAYEQYF	TGTGCCATCAGTGATTCTAGGCAGGGAGCCTACGAGCAGTACTTC
-	TRBV6-1	TRBJ2-3	TRBD2	CASSEAGSGGRRNTDTQYF	TGTGCCAGCAGTGAAGCGGGGAGCGGGGGGCGTCGTAACACAGATACGCAGTATTTT
many	TRBV20-1	TRBJ2-1	TRBD1	CSASSQGANEQFF	TGCAGTGCTAGTTCCCAGGGGGCCAATGAGCAGTTCTTC
few	TRBV11-3	TRBJ1-1	TRBD1	CASMHRGNTEAFF	TGTGCCAGCATGCACAGGGGAAACACTGAAGCTTTCTTT
-	TRBV12-3/TRBV12-4	TRBJ2-2	-	CASSFLGELFF	TGTGCCAGCAGTTTTTTGGGGGAGCTGTTTTTT
many	TRBV28	TRBJ1-5	-	CASRSQGRAQPQHF	TGTGCCAGCAGAAGTCAGGGAAGGGCTCAGCCCCAGCATTTT
many	TRBV5-1	TRBJ2-1	-	CASSFNNEQFF	TGCGCCAGCAGCTTCAACAATGAGCAGTTCTTC
many	TRBV9	TRBJ2-3	-	CASSVFGNTQYF	TGTGCCAGCAGCGTATTCGGTAATACGCAGTATTTT
-	TRBV3-1	TRBJ2-5	-	CASRLDTQETQYF	TGTGCCAGCAGGCTAGACACCCAAGAGACCCAGTACTTC
-	TRBV7-9	TRBJ1-5	-	CASSSGGSTYQPQHF	TGTGCCAGCAGCTCAGGCGGCAGCACATATCAGCCCCAGCATTTT
few	TRBV20-1	TRBJ1-1	-	CSATLPLGNTEAFF	TGCAGTGCTACACTCCCTTTAGGGAACACTGAAGCTTTCTTT
-	TRBV30	TRBJ2-7	-	CAWSRGGNSYEQYF	TGTGCCTGGAGTCGAGGGGGTAATTCCTACGAGCAGTACTTC
-	TRBV14	TRBJ2-7	-	CASSQAGRGSEQYF	TGTGCCAGCAGCCAAGCAGGCAGGGGAAGCGAGCAGTACTTC
few	TRBV12-3/TRBV12-4	TRBJ1-5	-	CASSWVGQLYSNQPQHF	TGTGCCAGCAGTTGGGTCGGACAGCTTTATAGCAATCAGCCCCAGCATTTT
-	TRBV20-1	TRBJ1-6	TRBD1	CSARAGGSSYNSPLHF	TGCAGTGCTAGAGCAGGGGGCAGCTCCTATAATTCACCCCTCCACTTT
-	TRBV7-6	TRBJ2-3	-	CASSLQGQGRGTQYF	TGTGCCAGCAGCCTACAGGGTCAGGGAAGAGGTACGCAGTATTTT
many	TRBV11-2	TRBJ1-2	TRBD1	CASSSLRGQGANYGYTF	TGTGCCAGCAGCTCCCTTCGCGGCCAGGGGGCCAACTATGGCTACACCTTC
many	TRBV28	TRBJ1-1	TRBD1	CASSSGQANTEAFF	TGTGCCAGCAGTTCGGGACAGGCGAACACTGAAGCTTTCTTT
many	TRBV24-1	TRBJ2-1	TRBD2	CATSDTSGDFSSYNEQFF	TGTGCCACCAGTGATACTAGCGGGGATTTTAGCTCCTACAATGAGCAGTTCTTC
-	TRBV5-1	TRBJ1-1	-	CASSSQTAMNTEAFF	TGCGCCAGCAGCTCACAGACAGCCATGAACACTGAAGCTTTCTTT
many	TRBV10-3	TRBJ2-2	-	CAISAQGNTGELFF	TGTGCCATCAGTGCACAGGGGAACACCGGGGAGCTGTTTTTT
-	TRBV28	TRBJ2-7	TRBD1	CASSSPFPGTGFHF	TGTGCCAGCAGTTCCCCCTTCCCCGGGACAGGCTTTCACTTC